What follows are 5 T cell receptor beta chains derived from one specimen sequenced in a study of cytomegalovirus exposure and HLA in healthy donors. Primers for the PCR totalled 60 Vbeta and 13 Jbeta. The protocol was immunoSEQ multiplex PCR, while the TCRdb copy is restricted to in-frame clones and leaves out a portion. The sample contains under 200,000 clones, 80% to 85% of which appear only once. Sequencing input: PBMCs. The receptors stem from a male donor in good health and CMV-seropositive.

The V gene is TRBV4-1, the J gene TRBJ1-2; perhaps TRBD1 as D (6 bases). The CDR3 totals 15 residues. Trimming pared 1 base from V and 2 bases from J, leaving 11 bases between. CDR1 is MGHRA, CDR2 YSYEKL, per germline. This CDR3 reads CASSQAGRGNYGYTF. Written as DNA, the CDR3 is TGCGCCAGCAGCCAAGCGGGCAGGGGAAACTATGGCTACACCTTC.

Worth noting for this clone: One end of the junction is discordant with germline, which a read error may explain. The V gene is TRBV7-9, the J gene TRBJ1-1; 7 nucleotides agree with TRBD1. Per the germline V gene, CDR1 is SEHNR and CDR2 is FQNEAQ (reference sequence). This CDR3 has 17 residues. The CDR3 DNA reads as TGTTCCAGCAGCCCCTCGGGGAGCAGACAGGGGAACACTGAAGCTTTCTTT. This translates into CSSSPSGSRQGNTEAFF.

The genes are TRBV5-4 and TRBJ1-2; D not resolved. The germline gives CDR1 SGHNT, CDR2 YYREEE (reference sequence). The CDR3 has 14 residues. V lost 1 base, J lost 6 bases, and 13 bases lay in between. CDR3 region: CASSLSAGSHGYTF. In nucleotides, the CDR3 is TGTGCCAGCAGCTTGTCCGCCGGGTCTCATGGCTACACCTTC. The full variable domain, rest sourced from reference TRBV5-4 and TRBJ1-2, is ETGVTQSPTHLIKTRGQQVTLRCSSQSGHNTVSWYQQALGQGPQFIFQYYREEENGRGNFPPRFSGLQFPNYSSELNVNALELDDSALYLCASSLSAGSHGYTFGSGTRLTVV.

This chain joins TRBV7-9 and TRBJ2-2, with TRBD1 identical over 11 bases. V was clipped by 7 bases and J by 5 bases; unmatched bases: 9. The CDR3 sequence is 16 residues long. From germline, CDR1 is SEHNR and CDR2 FQNEAQ (reference sequence). This CDR3 is CASNAPGTGGTGELFF. In nucleotides, the CDR3 is TGTGCCAGCAACGCCCCCGGGACAGGGGGAACCGGGGAGCTGTTTTTT.

V is TRBV11-3 and J is TRBJ1-1, with unresolved D. Trimming took off 2 bases at V and 0 bases at J, with 13 bases between the two ends. The CDR3 contains 16 residues. Germline CDR1 SGHNT, CDR2 YENEEA. The CDR3 coding sequence is TGTGCCAGCAGCTTACATTTCAGACACCTGAACACTGAAGCTTTCTTT. This encodes CASSLHFRHLNTEAFF.